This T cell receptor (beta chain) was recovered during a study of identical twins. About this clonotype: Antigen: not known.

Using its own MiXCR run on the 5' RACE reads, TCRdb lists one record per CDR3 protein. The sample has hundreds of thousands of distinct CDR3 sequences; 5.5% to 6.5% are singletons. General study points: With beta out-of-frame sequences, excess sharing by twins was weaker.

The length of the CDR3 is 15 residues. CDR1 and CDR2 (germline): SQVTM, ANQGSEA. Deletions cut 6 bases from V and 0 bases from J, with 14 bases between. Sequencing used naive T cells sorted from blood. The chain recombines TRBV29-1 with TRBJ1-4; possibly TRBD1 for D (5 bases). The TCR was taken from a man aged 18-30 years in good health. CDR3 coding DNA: TGCAGCGTAAGACTACAGGATGCAACTAATGAAAAACTGTTTTTT. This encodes CSVRLQDATNEKLFF.